The 8 T cell receptor beta chains in this list originate from one sample, sequenced in a study of T cells expressing NK-cell markers. TCRdb re-called the 5' RACE reads; one entry per CDR3 protein, DNA not given. The sample has approximately 150,000 distinct CDR3 sequences, and its top ten clones hold 15% to 20%. The material sequenced was blood T cells: a sorted CD56 or NKG2C T cell subset, CD4+ or CD8+ T cells, or bulk PBMC T cells (not recorded which). These TCRs come from a woman aged 18-69 years in good health.

The chain uses TRBV5-1 and TRBJ2-3; no DNA is available, so the TRBD2 call from TCRdb remains unchecked. CDR1 is SGHRS, CDR2 YFSETQ, per germline. The length of the CDR3 is 13 residues. CDR3: CATGLAGSDTQYF.

The chain carries TRBV6-1 and TRBJ2-7; the D call from TCRdb, TRBD1, cannot be confirmed without DNA. This CDR3 has 13 residues. Germline V gene lookup returns CDR1 MNHNS and CDR2 SASEGT. CDR3 protein: CASRPGITYEQYF.

This chain links TRBV20-1 with TRBJ2-1; TCRdb's assignment of TRBD2 cannot be checked, as there is no DNA. The germline gives CDR1 DFQATT, CDR2 SNEGSKA (reference sequence). CDR3 length: 14 residues. This CDR3 reads CSAPELAGYNEQFF.

The genes are TRBV20-1 and TRBJ2-7. The CDR3 contains 12 residues. CDR1 and CDR2 from the germline V gene are DFQATT and SNEGSKA (reference sequence). The CDR3: CSASPSTYEQYF.

The rearrangement joins TRBV7-2 to TRBJ2-5; TCRdb outputs TRBD2, but without DNA this stays unchecked. The CDR3 sequence is 17 residues long. The germline V gene encodes CDR1 SGHTA and CDR2 FQGNSA. The CDR3 sequence is CASSPNVRRLAEETQYF.

This chain uses TRBV5-1 with TRBJ1-4; TCRdb selects TRBD1, and the lack of DNA leaves this call unchecked. Germline-derived CDR1 and CDR2 are SGHRS and YFSETQ. The CDR3 consists of 14 residues. CDR3 in amino acids: CASSLRDRSEKLFF.

The chain is built from TRBV20-1 and TRBJ2-1; with no DNA, the TCRdb D assignment of TRBD2 cannot be verified. Germline CDR1 reads DFQATT; CDR2 reads SNEGSKA (reference sequence). The CDR3 has 16 residues. The CDR3 sequence: CSASQALAGRENEQFF.

The chain employs TRBV6-1 and TRBJ2-3; TCRdb calls TRBD2, which cannot be checked without DNA. Germline-derived CDR1 and CDR2 are MNHNS and SASEGT. The CDR3 has 16 amino acids. This chain's CDR3 is CASTNGRADRRDTQYF.